The 28 T cell receptor beta chains given below trace back to one sample, sequenced in a study of blood T cell repertoires in COVID-19. Libraries were prepared by immunoSEQ multiplex PCR; TCRdb keeps only in-frame clonotypes and omits some of them. The sample consists of about 130,000 clones, around four fifths of them appearing once. Source material: peripheral blood. These TCRs come from a man in his 60s with acute or convalescent COVID-19.

This clone was detected a few times. CDR3 nucleotide sequence: TGTGCCAGTAGTTTCCGTGATCAGCCCCAGCATTTT. It encodes CASSFRDQPQHF. The chain carries TRBV19 and TRBJ1-5; D gene uncertain. This CDR3 contains 12 residues. Germline V CDR1 and CDR2: LNHDA, SQIVND (reference sequence). Trimming stripped 5 bases from V and 5 bases from J, with 7 bases between.

The chain employs TRBV5-1 and TRBJ2-5, with TRBD2 as a possible D gene (6 bases). Germline V lookup: CDR1 SGHRS, CDR2 YFSETQ. V lost 3 bases and J lost 2, with 14 bases in between. The CDR3 is 15 amino acids. The CDR3 DNA sequence: TGCGCCAGCAGCTCCCGCCGGGGGTTTCAAGAGACCCAGTACTTC. Translated, it gives CASSSRRGFQETQYF.

The V gene is TRBV28, the J gene TRBJ1-3, with 7 bases fitting TRBD1. The germline V gene has CDR1 MDHEN and CDR2 SYDVKM. The CDR3 consists of 15 residues. V dropped 5 bases and J dropped 8; count of bases not matched to a gene: 12. CDR3 sequence reads: CASSPPGQRYYTIYF. CDR3 DNA sequence: TGTGCCAGCAGTCCCCCGGGACAGAGATACTACACCATATATTTT.

This chain uses TRBV12-2 with TRBJ2-1; TRBD1, the table's D call, was not compared with the DNA. TRBV12-2 is a known pseudogene. The CDR3 runs to 16 residues. Here the CDR3 reads CASRHPSVFSYNEQFF. The CDR3 nucleotides read TGTGCAAGTCGCCATCCCTCAGTGTTCTCCTACAATGAGCAGTTCTTC.

The V and J genes are TRBV3-1 (or the pseudogene TRBV3-2) and TRBJ2-1; 16 bases map to TRBD2. Germline trimming cut 0 bases from V and 8 bases from J; bases unmatched to any gene: 16. The CDR3 length is 21 residues. CDR1 LGHDT and CDR2 YNNKEL come from the germline V gene (reference sequence). The CDR3 nucleotides read TGTGCCAGCAGCCAAGATCTTTTGGGACTAGCGGGAGGGCCAAGAGTTTATGAGCAGTTCTTC. This codes for CASSQDLLGLAGGPRVYEQFF.

This clone is a singleton in its sample. The CDR3 sequence: CASSKIYGGGGYTF. The CDR3 DNA reads as TGCGCCAGCAGTAAGATCTACGGGGGGGGCGGCTACACCTTC. The rearrangement links TRBV10-2 to TRBJ1-2; D is possibly TRBD1 (6 bases). V was pared by 5 bases and J by 8 bases, with 18 bases between. The CDR3 covers 14 residues. Germline lookup yields CDR1 WSHSY and CDR2 SAAADI.

This clone has a handful of counts. The genes are TRBV9 and TRBJ1-2, with TRBD1 identical over 8 bases. The V gene's germline CDR1 is SGDLS and CDR2 YYNGEE. The CDR3 runs to 14 residues. The V gene end was trimmed by 4 bases and the J gene end by 4 bases; junction bases not matched to a gene: 6. The CDR3 region is CASSPTGGAYGYTF. CDR3 nucleotides: TGTGCCAGCAGCCCCACAGGGGGTGCCTATGGCTACACCTTC.

The rearrangement uses TRBV11-2 and TRBJ1-4; no clear D gene. V gave up 5 bases and J gave up 4 bases, with 14 bases separating them. There are 15 residues in the CDR3. Germline CDR1 SGHAT, CDR2 FQNNGV. In DNA, the CDR3 is TGTGCCAGCAGCGGAGGAGGACGGCATAATGAAAAACTGTTTTTT. Amino acid sequence: CASSGGGRHNEKLFF.

The CDR3 loop is CASSLARGASEKLFF. Written as DNA, the CDR3 is TGCGCCAGCAGCTTGGCTCGGGGTGCGAGCGAAAAACTGTTTTTT. The rearrangement links TRBV5-1 to TRBJ1-4; no reliable D call. The V gene lost 0 bases and the J gene lost 8 bases, with 14 bases spanning the gap. Germline CDR1 SGHRS, CDR2 YFSETQ. This CDR3 contains 15 residues.

The chain recombines TRBV6-5 with TRBJ1-1; unclear D gene. CDR1 is MNHEY, CDR2 SVGAGI, per germline. The CDR3 covers 15 residues. Trimming took off 5 bases at V and 7 bases at J, with 20 bases between the two ends. The CDR3 loop reads CASSLSVQRRFEAFF. The DNA for the CDR3 is TGTGCCAGCAGTCTATCGGTCCAGCGGAGGTTTGAAGCTTTCTTT.

The chain recombines TRBV9 with TRBJ2-1; a possible D gene is TRBD1 (5 bases). V lost 0 bases and J lost 1, with 11 bases in between. The germline V gene encodes CDR1 SGDLS and CDR2 YYNGEE. The CDR3 consists of 16 residues. The DNA for the CDR3 is TGTGCCAGCAGCGTAGCTGGGGCTAGATCCTACAATGAGCAGTTCTTC. Translated, it gives CASSVAGARSYNEQFF.

This clone showed up just a few times. The rearrangement uses TRBV5-5 and TRBJ2-1; 10 bases line up with TRBD2. Germline V gene lookup returns CDR1 SGHKS and CDR2 YYEKEE (reference sequence). The CDR3 is made up of 18 amino acids. V trimming: 2 bases; J trimming: 9 bases; junction bases outside the gene matches: 17. CDR3 sequence reads: CASSLGPSGSPLQIEQFF. The CDR3 DNA is TGTGCCAGCAGCTTAGGGCCTAGCGGGAGCCCCCTACAAATTGAGCAGTTCTTC.

The chain has TRBV6-5 and TRBJ1-2; 9 nucleotides line up with TRBD1. This CDR3 region has 14 residues. In germline, CDR1 is MNHEY, CDR2 SVGAGI. The junction had 8 bases not matched to a gene; V was cut back by 6 bases and J by 6 bases. The CDR3 protein is CASRLRGQGNGYTF. The CDR3 coding sequence is TGTGCCAGCAGGCTGCGAGGACAGGGGAATGGCTACACCTTC.

The chain carries TRBV11-2 and TRBJ2-7, with 9 bases that match TRBD1. The V segment lost 5 bases and the J segment 3 bases; nucleotides outside the gene matches: 2. CDR1 SGHAT and CDR2 FQNNGV come from the germline V gene. This CDR3 is 13 amino acids long. The CDR3 reads CASSVTGGYEQYF. The CDR3, as DNA: TGTGCCAGCAGCGTGACAGGGGGCTACGAGCAGTACTTC.

V and J are TRBV5-5 and TRBJ1-3; no clear D. Per the germline V gene, CDR1 is SGHKS and CDR2 is YYEKEE (reference sequence). V was clipped by 3 bases and J by 5 bases, with 15 bases between them. The CDR3 extends over 15 amino acids. The DNA for the CDR3 is TGTGCCAGCAGCTGGACGACGGGAGGTAGAAACACCATATATTTT. Translation: CASSWTTGGRNTIYF.

The chain employs TRBV10-3 and TRBJ2-1; D might be TRBD1 (6 bases). This CDR3 region has 14 residues. The germline gives CDR1 ENHRY, CDR2 SYGVKD. Deletions cut 4 bases from V and 4 bases from J, with 11 bases between. The CDR3 DNA reads TGTGCCATCAGTGGACAGGAGGATTACAATGAGCAGTTCTTC. Translation: CAISGQEDYNEQFF.

The genes are TRBV2 and TRBJ2-1, with 14 bases aligning to TRBD2. Germline trimming cut 5 bases from V and 12 bases from J; bases unmatched to any gene: 6. This CDR3 is built from 14 residues. Germline loops: CDR1 SNHLY, CDR2 FYNNEI. The CDR3 region has the DNA TGTGCCAGCAGTACGGGACTAGCGGGAGTCGGGCAGTTCTTC. Its protein product is CASSTGLAGVGQFF.

The V and J genes are TRBV11-3 and TRBJ2-2; 7 bases match TRBD2. V dropped 3 bases and J dropped 4; count of bases not matched to a gene: 2. This CDR3 has 14 residues. Germline V gene data show CDR1 as SGHNT and CDR2 as YENEEA. CDR3 in DNA: TGTGCCAGCAGCTTGGCTAGCGGCACCGGGGAGCTGTTTTTT. It encodes CASSLASGTGELFF.

The chain recombines TRBV4-1 with TRBJ1-5, with 7 bases that match TRBD1. Germline lookup yields CDR1 MGHRA and CDR2 YSYEKL. Losses at the gene ends were 4 bases for V and 0 bases for J; bases not matched to a gene: 3. This CDR3 contains 15 residues. The CDR3 bases are TGCGCCAGCAGCCCGAGGGACAGTAGCAATCAGCCCCAGCATTTT. Residues: CASSPRDSSNQPQHF.

CDR3 residues: CASSLGRTSGALRTDTQYF. CDR3 in DNA: TGTGCCAGCAGCTTGGGAAGGACTAGCGGGGCCTTGCGGACAGATACGCAGTATTTT. The chain carries TRBV11-2 and TRBJ2-3; 12 bases fit TRBD2. CDR3 length equals 19 residues. V lost 3 bases and J lost 3; bases outside the gene matches: 13. Germline values: CDR1 SGHAT, CDR2 FQNNGV.

A single count supports this clone. The CDR3 is CASNIGGANSPLHF. CDR3 coding DNA: TGTGCCAGCAACATAGGGGGCGCAAATTCACCCCTCCACTTT. The V gene is TRBV2, the J gene TRBJ1-6, with 7 bases aligning to TRBD1. The trim removed 7 bases at V and 7 bases at J, leaving 7 bases unmatched. This CDR3 spans 14 amino acids. The germline gives CDR1 SNHLY, CDR2 FYNNEI.

This clone showed up just once. The gene calls are TRBV6-1 and TRBJ2-1; 7 bases fit TRBD2. The CDR3 runs 16 residues. J gave up 5 bases and V 4 bases, and 11 bases lay outside the gene matches. Germline values: CDR1 MNHNS, CDR2 SASEGT. CDR3 in DNA: TGTGCCAGCAGTGGCGGGGCCCTTGGGACTAACAATGAGCAGTTCTTC. Translating gives CASSGGALGTNNEQFF.

The chain is built from TRBV4-1 and TRBJ2-3; D possibly corresponds to TRBD2 (6 bases). V was cut by 0 bases and J by 4 bases, with 17 bases left in between. This CDR3 region has 17 residues. Germline assignment: CDR1 MGHRA and CDR2 YSYEKL. CDR3 nucleotide sequence: TGCGCCAGCAGCCAAGATGATCGGGACTTTAGGGCAGATACGCAGTATTTT. Translation gives CASSQDDRDFRADTQYF.

V is TRBV6-5 and J is TRBJ2-3; 7 bases agree with TRBD1. The V gene end was trimmed by 6 bases and the J gene end by 1 base; junction bases not matched to a gene: 7. CDR1 and CDR2 (germline): MNHEY, SVGAGI. This CDR3 contains 15 residues. CDR3 nucleotide sequence: TGTGCCAGCAGCGCAGGGGGATTGGGCACAGATACGCAGTATTTT. It translates to CASSAGGLGTDTQYF.

CDR3 DNA: TGCAGCGTTTCCGTGGACAGCTACAATGAGCAGTTCTTC. The encoded protein is CSVSVDSYNEQFF. V and J are TRBV29-1 and TRBJ2-1; tentatively, D is TRBD1 (6 bases). The CDR3 spans 13 residues. In germline, CDR1 is SQVTM, CDR2 ANQGSEA. The V end was cut by 5 bases, the J end by 3 bases, with 11 bases between.

This clone appeared a single time. The CDR3 bases are TGTGCCAGCACAGCGCAGGGGTGGAACACTGAAGCTTTCTTT. Translating it yields CASTAQGWNTEAFF. The chain joins TRBV6-6 to TRBJ1-1; D might be TRBD1 (6 bases). V was shortened by 7 bases and J by 1 base, with 13 bases between the two germline ends. The CDR3 is 14 residues long. CDR1 and CDR2 (germline): MNHNY, SVGAGI (reference sequence).

This chain connects TRBV9 to TRBJ2-7, with D possibly TRBD1 on 5 matching bases. V shed 4 bases and J shed 0 bases, with 17 bases lying between them. Germline CDR1 reads SGDLS; CDR2 reads YYNGEE. The CDR3 extends over 16 amino acids. This CDR3 reads CASSPRAGFSSYEQYF. Here the CDR3 DNA reads TGTGCCAGCAGCCCCAGGGCAGGGTTCAGCTCCTACGAGCAGTACTTC.

This chain connects TRBV5-1 to TRBJ2-7; 8 bases line up with TRBD1. Per the germline V gene, CDR1 is SGHRS and CDR2 is YFSETQ. Trimming cost V 3 bases and J 2 bases; bases outside gene matches: 10. The CDR3 runs to 16 residues. The CDR3: CASSYRTGNEAYEQYF. DNA of the CDR3: TGCGCCAGCAGCTACCGGACAGGGAATGAAGCCTACGAGCAGTACTTC.